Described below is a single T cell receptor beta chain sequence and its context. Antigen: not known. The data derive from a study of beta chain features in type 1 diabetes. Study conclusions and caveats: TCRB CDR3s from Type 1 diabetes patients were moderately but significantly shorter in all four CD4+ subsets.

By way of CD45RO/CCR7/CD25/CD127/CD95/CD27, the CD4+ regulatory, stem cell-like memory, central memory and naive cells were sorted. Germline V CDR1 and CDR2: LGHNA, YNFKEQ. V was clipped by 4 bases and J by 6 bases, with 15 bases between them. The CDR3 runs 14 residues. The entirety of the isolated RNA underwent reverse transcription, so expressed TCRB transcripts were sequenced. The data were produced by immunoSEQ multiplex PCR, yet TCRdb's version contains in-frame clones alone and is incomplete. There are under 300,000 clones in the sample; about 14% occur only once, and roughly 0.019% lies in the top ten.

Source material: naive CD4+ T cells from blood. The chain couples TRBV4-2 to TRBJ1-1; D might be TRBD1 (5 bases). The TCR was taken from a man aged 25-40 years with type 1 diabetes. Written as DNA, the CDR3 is TGTGCCAGCAGCCTCACCGAAAGGGGCGCTGAAGCTTTCTTT. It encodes CASSLTERGAEAFF.